The 28 T cell receptor beta chains below were found in one sample sequenced in a study of blood T cell repertoires in COVID-19. The method was immunoSEQ multiplex PCR; TCRdb's version includes in-frame clones alone and lacks a portion of them. The table lists 160,000 or so clones, 85% to 95% of them singletons. The sample consisted of peripheral blood. The receptors stem from a woman in her sixties or seventies with COVID-19, enrolled during active disease.

The chain couples TRBV7-2 to TRBJ2-3; 7 bases are shared with TRBD2. J gave up 6 bases and V 0 bases, and 0 bases lay outside the gene matches. The CDR3 is 13 residues long. Germline V gene lookup returns CDR1 SGHTA and CDR2 FQGNSA. This CDR3 reads CASSLAGGDTQYF. In nucleotides, the CDR3 is TGTGCCAGCAGCTTAGCCGGGGGGGATACGCAGTATTTT.

This clone was counted a single time. The J gene is TRBJ1-1, the V gene TRBV19; 7 positions agree with TRBD1. The CDR3 runs 17 residues. Unmatched junction bases numbered 16, after V lost 5 bases and J lost 4 bases. CDR1 and CDR2 from the germline V gene are LNHDA and SQIVND (reference sequence). CDR3: CASSSSGLYRGGTEAFF. The CDR3 DNA reads as TGTGCCAGTAGTTCCTCCGGGCTTTACAGGGGAGGCACTGAAGCTTTCTTT.

CDR3 nucleotide sequence: TGTGCCAGCAGTCATTCACCTGCAGGGCCTAACTATGGCTACACCTTC. As protein: CASSHSPAGPNYGYTF. V usage is TRBV28 and J usage is TRBJ1-2; the D gene is possibly TRBD1 (5 bases). CDR1 and CDR2 from the germline V gene are MDHEN and SYDVKM. The germline V and J ends were trimmed by 5 bases and 0 bases, with 16 bases remaining between them. The CDR3 consists of 16 residues.

This chain uses TRBV5-1 with TRBJ2-7; 8 bases fit TRBD1. CDR1 and CDR2 from the germline V gene are SGHRS and YFSETQ. V was clipped by 1 base and J by 3 bases; unmatched bases: 6. This CDR3 has 15 amino acids. CDR3 DNA: TGCGCCAGCAGCTTGAGGACAGGGCCAAACTACGAGCAGTACTTC. Its protein is CASSLRTGPNYEQYF.

The genes are TRBV30 and TRBJ2-3, with a tentative D call TRBD1 (6 bases). Germline V gives CDR1 GTSNPN, CDR2 SVGIG (reference sequence). The CDR3 length is 16 residues. V was cut by 0 bases and J by 2 bases, with 15 bases left in between. CDR3: CAWSVKRGQATDTQYF. CDR3 sequence (DNA): TGTGCCTGGAGTGTAAAACGGGGACAAGCCACAGATACGCAGTATTTT. The full variable domain, rest sourced from reference TRBV30 and TRBJ2-3, is SQTIHQWPATLVQPVGSPLSLECTVEGTSNPNLYWYRQAAGRGLQLLFYSVGIGQISSEVPQNLSASRPQDRQFILSSKKLLLSDSGFYLCAWSVKRGQATDTQYFGPGTRLTVL.

This chain links TRBV10-2 with TRBJ1-2; D gene uncertain. Germline values: CDR1 WSHSY, CDR2 SAAADI. V was shortened by 6 bases and J by 2 bases, with 13 bases between the two germline ends. This CDR3 comprises 14 residues. The CDR3 nucleotides read TGCGCCAGCAGCCTAGGCGGCGTGAACTATGGCTACACCTTC. Translating it yields CASSLGGVNYGYTF.

Here the CDR3 reads CASSQDPRTGGTEAFF. In nucleotides, the CDR3 is TGTGCCAGCAGCCAAGATCCCCGAACAGGGGGGACTGAAGCTTTCTTT. The J gene is TRBJ1-1, the V gene TRBV3-1 (or the pseudogene TRBV3-2); 8 nucleotides match TRBD1. The ends lost 0 bases at V and 5 bases at J; junction bases unmatched: 8. Germline CDR1 and CDR2: LGHDT and YNNKEL (reference sequence). The length of the CDR3 is 16 residues.

The V and J genes are TRBV7-9 and TRBJ2-1, with TRBD2 matching 12 bases. Losses at the gene ends were 5 bases for V and 4 bases for J; bases not matched to a gene: 6. The CDR3 extends over 16 amino acids. Germline V lookup: CDR1 SEHNR, CDR2 FQNEAQ (reference sequence). The CDR3 region is CASSRTSGVIYNEQFF. The CDR3, as DNA: TGTGCCAGCAGCCGGACTAGCGGGGTAATTTACAATGAGCAGTTCTTC.

The chain is built from TRBV9 and TRBJ1-4; TRBD1 matches at 7 bases. The CDR3 runs 15 residues. Trimming cost V 4 bases and J 8 bases; bases outside gene matches: 11. The germline V gene encodes CDR1 SGDLS and CDR2 YYNGEE. For the CDR3, the DNA is TGTGCCAGCAGCCTCTTCGACAGGGCCGACGAAAAACTGTTTTTT. As protein: CASSLFDRADEKLFF.

In its sample, this clone was seen once. The rearrangement joins TRBV6-1 to TRBJ2-7, with TRBD1 identical over 10 bases. The CDR3 runs to 15 residues. The V and J ends lost 1 base and 3 bases, in that order; junction bases with no gene match: 3. Germline CDR1 is MNHNS and CDR2 is SASEGT. The CDR3 sequence is CASSEGTGGLYEQYF. The CDR3 bases are TGTGCCAGCAGTGAAGGGACAGGGGGACTCTACGAGCAGTACTTC.

This chain connects TRBV15 to TRBJ2-3; 12 bases align to TRBD2. The CDR3 contains 19 residues. Germline V gene data show CDR1 as LNHNV and CDR2 as YYDKDF (reference sequence). With 0 bases clipped from V and 0 bases from J, the junction kept 7 bases outside the gene matches. CDR3 in amino acids: CATSREYSLAGGSTDTQYF. Here the CDR3 DNA reads TGTGCCACCAGCAGAGAATACTCTCTAGCGGGGGGGAGCACAGATACGCAGTATTTT.

The rearrangement uses TRBV7-2 and TRBJ2-2; 10 bases line up with TRBD2. CDR1 is SGHTA, CDR2 FQGNSA, per germline. This CDR3 contains 18 residues. The V gene end was trimmed by 0 bases and the J gene end by 0 bases; junction bases not matched to a gene: 4. DNA for the CDR3: TGTGCCAGCAGCTTAGCGGCTAGCGGGGGCCCGAACACCGGGGAGCTGTTTTTT. Its protein product is CASSLAASGGPNTGELFF.

CDR3 sequence (DNA): TGTGCCAGCAGTTATAATCCCCTGAATGAGCAGTTCTTC. Protein product: CASSYNPLNEQFF. This chain uses TRBV6-5 with TRBJ2-1; D is ambiguous. Germline V gives CDR1 MNHEY, CDR2 SVGAGI. The CDR3 runs 13 residues. Trimming stripped 3 bases from V and 7 bases from J, with 10 bases between.

The chain combines TRBV19 with TRBJ2-5; D is possibly TRBD2 (6 bases). With 7 bases removed from V and 3 bases from J, the gap between germline ends came to 21 bases. The CDR3 length is 16 residues. CDR1 is LNHDA and CDR2 is SQIVND in the germline V gene (reference sequence). Here the CDR3 DNA reads TGTGCCAGTAAAAGGGGCGGAGGGTTAGGGGAAGAGACCCAGTACTTC. It translates to CASKRGGGLGEETQYF.

The chain combines TRBV7-3 with TRBJ1-3; 8 positions match TRBD1. Losses at the gene ends were 2 bases for V and 1 base for J; bases not matched to a gene: 10. The CDR3 is 18 amino acids. Germline V gene sequence: CDR1 SGHTA, CDR2 FQGTGA. CDR3 region: CASSLPHRDRSSGNTIYF. The CDR3 DNA reads TGTGCCAGCAGCTTACCCCATCGGGACAGGAGTTCTGGAAACACCATATATTTT.

This clone appeared once. The chain is built from TRBV7-2 and TRBJ1-2, with a tentative D call TRBD1 (5 bases). The ends were cut back, 3 bases at V and 4 bases at J, with 9 bases in the middle. CDR1 and CDR2 from the germline V gene are SGHTA and FQGNSA. The CDR3 runs to 13 residues. DNA of the CDR3: TGTGCCAGCAGCTTTGACAGAGTCTATGGCTACACCTTC. Residues: CASSFDRVYGYTF.

J is TRBJ1-1 and V is TRBV10-3; D might be TRBD1 (5 bases). This CDR3 spans 18 amino acids. Trimming removed 6 bases at V and 1 base at J, with 24 bases between. Germline V gene lookup returns CDR1 ENHRY and CDR2 SYGVKD. CDR3 protein: CAIRGGEGVQMGNTEAFF. The CDR3 nucleotides read TGTGCCATCAGGGGGGGTGAAGGGGTCCAGATGGGGAACACTGAAGCTTTCTTT.

The rearrangement uses TRBV5-5 and TRBJ1-1; 7 bases align to TRBD1. Germline CDR1 is SGHKS and CDR2 is YYEKEE (reference sequence). Trimming at V came to 4 bases and at J to 0 bases, leaving 3 bases not matched to a gene. The CDR3 spans 14 residues. The CDR3 loop is CASSPGQMNTEAFF. In nucleotides, the CDR3 is TGTGCCAGCAGCCCGGGACAGATGAACACTGAAGCTTTCTTT.

This chain uses TRBV5-1 with TRBJ2-7, with TRBD1 matching over 8 bases. Trimming cost V 0 bases and J 5 bases; bases outside gene matches: 10. There are 16 residues in the CDR3. Looked up from germline, CDR1 is SGHRS and CDR2 is YFSETQ. Here the CDR3 reads CASSLGGGTGTDEQYF. The CDR3 DNA is TGCGCCAGCAGCTTGGGAGGAGGGACAGGTACCGACGAGCAGTACTTC.

The chain employs TRBV27 and TRBJ1-1; D gene uncertain. CDR1 and CDR2 (germline): MNHEY, SMNVEV (reference sequence). CDR3 size: 18 residues. V was shortened by 1 base and J by 1 base, with 19 bases between the two germline ends. The CDR3 sequence is CASSLYPQLSTRNTEAFF. CDR3 nucleotides: TGTGCCAGCAGTTTATACCCCCAACTAAGCACTAGGAACACTGAAGCTTTCTTT.

The chain combines TRBV7-2 with TRBJ1-2; no firm D call. This CDR3 is built from 13 residues. Germline-derived CDR1 and CDR2 are SGHTA and FQGNSA. V was trimmed by 5 bases and J by 3 bases, leaving 10 bases between them. CDR3 in amino acids: CASSVQIYYGYTF. CDR3 bases: TGTGCCAGCAGCGTGCAGATCTACTATGGCTACACCTTC.

The chain is built from TRBV27 and TRBJ1-6; 8 bases fit TRBD1. Germline lookup yields CDR1 MNHEY and CDR2 SMNVEV (reference sequence). Unmatched junction bases numbered 3, after V lost 5 bases and J lost 9 bases. The CDR3 has 13 amino acids. The CDR3 nucleotides are TGTGCCAGCAGTAGACAGGGGTTTTCACCCCTCCACTTT. It yields the protein CASSRQGFSPLHF.

This chain joins TRBV7-2 and TRBJ1-1; no firm D call. This CDR3 spans 13 amino acids. Germline assignment: CDR1 SGHTA and CDR2 FQGNSA. Between the trimmed V and J ends, which lost 3 bases and 1 base, there was a span of 6 bases. In nucleotides, the CDR3 is TGTGCCAGCAGCTTTGGGAGGAACACTGAAGCTTTCTTT. This gives the protein CASSFGRNTEAFF. Together with reference TRBV7-2 and TRBJ1-1, the CDR3 gives the full variable domain: GAGVSQSPSNKVTEKGKDVELRCDPISGHTALYWYRQSLGQGLEFLIYFQGNSAPDKSGLPSDRFSAERTGGSVSTLTIQRTQQEDSAVYLCASSFGRNTEAFFGQGTRLTVV.

This rearrangement joins TRBV10-3 to TRBJ1-1, with TRBD1 matching 8 bases. The germline V gene has CDR1 ENHRY and CDR2 SYGVKD. V was pared by 6 bases and J by 1 base, with 1 base of the junction left unmatched. This CDR3 comprises 13 residues. The CDR3 is CAIRTGENTEAFF. The CDR3 nucleotides read TGTGCCATCAGGACAGGGGAGAACACTGAAGCTTTCTTT.

The chain recombines TRBV7-2 with TRBJ1-5; 7 bases match TRBD1. The CDR3 has 14 residues. V lost 5 bases and J lost 6; bases outside the gene matches: 7. Germline lookup yields CDR1 SGHTA and CDR2 FQGNSA. The CDR3: CASSADRVGQPQHF. DNA of the CDR3: TGTGCCAGCAGCGCCGACAGGGTGGGTCAGCCCCAGCATTTT.

The CDR3 protein is CASSRDRGVEKLFF. CDR3 DNA sequence: TGTGCCAGTAGCAGGGACAGGGGGGTTGAAAAACTGTTTTTT. The chain employs TRBV19 and TRBJ1-4; 11 nucleotides match TRBD1. The CDR3 covers 14 residues. Looked up from germline, CDR1 is LNHDA and CDR2 is SQIVND (reference sequence). V trimming: 6 bases; J trimming: 7 bases; junction bases outside the gene matches: 4. Looking up the rest from reference TRBV19 and TRBJ1-4 gives the full variable domain: DGGITQSPKYLFRKEGQNVTLSCEQNLNHDAMYWYRQDPGQGLRLIYYSQIVNDFQKGDIAEGYSVSREKKESFPLTVTSAQKNPTAFYLCASSRDRGVEKLFFGSGTQLSVL.

This chain joins TRBV6-5 and TRBJ2-1; D may be TRBD2 (6 bases). CDR1 is MNHEY and CDR2 is SVGAGI in the germline V gene. V gave up 6 bases and J gave up 7 bases, with 16 bases separating them. The CDR3 sequence is 14 residues long. The CDR3 DNA follows: TGTGCCAGCAGATCGCGGGGTTCGGGGAATGAGCAGTTCTTC. Encoded protein: CASRSRGSGNEQFF.

The rearrangement uses TRBV29-1 and TRBJ1-2, with D unclear. This CDR3 is built from 11 residues. Germline CDR1 is SQVTM and CDR2 is ANQGSEA. Trimming shortened V by 7 bases and J by 10 bases, and 16 bases separated the two germline ends. The CDR3: CSARPIEDYTF. The CDR3 DNA sequence: TGCAGCGCTAGGCCCATCGAGGACTACACCTTC.